This T cell receptor beta chain was found in a study of blood T cell repertoires in COVID-19 (dated by TCRdb to about 2020). A note on the overall study: Samples covering the acute and convalescent phases of COVID-19 were provided by collaborators in the United States, Italy and Spain. The repertoires were released in a freely available public database meant as a resource for research on the immune response to SARS-CoV-2. Where available, HLA class I and class II types were taken from metadata supplied by the sample provider and were not determined by assay-based typing. Sample metadata almost always included a de-identified subject ID, COVID-19 status, age in years and sex. The samples were drawn from two sources: the first 160 participants of the ongoing ImmuneRACE study, and fewer than 1,500 subjects contributed by 6 global collaborators. The dataset comprised deeply sampled blood TCRbeta repertoires from subjects exposed to, actively infected with, or recovered from COVID-19. The material from the prospective study consisted of cDNA or gDNA derived from T cells, B-cell-depleted T cells, or PBMCs.

A second Seattle source provided samples from volunteer blood donors who had recovered from COVID-19. Whole blood was collected in K2EDTA tubes by collaborating institutions according to the institutions' own protocols. Collaborator samples were shipped for TCRbeta analysis as frozen whole blood, isolated PBMCs, or DNA extracted from either sample type. As to this clone: Its target antigen remains unknown. Base qualities are not recorded, but no much larger clone differs from it by a single base.

The investigation overall reported the following: The quantity of clinical and demographic metadata differed by source and by participant and was supplied without curation.

TCRbeta CDR3 regions were amplified from genomic DNA by means of the immunoSEQ Assay, a bias-controlled multiplex PCR. As for how the authors treated the data: Within the assay, amplification of reference gene primers was used to estimate how many nucleated cells each sample contained. To quantify the absolute abundance of each unique TCRbeta CDR3 rearrangement, sequence reads were collapsed and filtered. For each sample, productive Simpson clonality was calculated as the square root of Simpson's diversity index across productive rearrangements. Drawn from immuneACCESS, this table holds only the in-frame rearrangements with V and J called that TCRdb kept. Clones are partly lost; checked studies trace under half to an unresolved V gene and leave the rest unexplained. The V and J calls and clone size were taken over from that table, and D and trimming were inferred from the DNA. The sample includes a few hundred thousand clones, with 89% observed a single time. Approximately 0.85% of the sample belongs to the ten largest clones.

V is cut by 6 bases and J by 5 bases, and the space between the germline ends is 13 bases. The CDR3 spans 14 residues, from the cysteine through the phenylalanine. Only CDR3 DNA remains: 42 bases, in frame from the first base. The germline V gene (reference sequence) sets CDR1 to LGHDT and CDR2 to YNNKEL. This clonotype originated in a woman between 40 and 55 years old who had recovered from COVID-19. The sequence joins TRBV3-1 (or the pseudogene TRBV3-2) to TRBJ2-2; TRBD1 is a possible D gene, resting on 5 matching bases. The sequencing input was peripheral blood. The CDR3 reads as follows: CASRAQVATGELFF. The DNA sequence is as follows: TGTGCCAGCAGGGCACAGGTGGCGACCGGGGAGCTGTTTTTT.